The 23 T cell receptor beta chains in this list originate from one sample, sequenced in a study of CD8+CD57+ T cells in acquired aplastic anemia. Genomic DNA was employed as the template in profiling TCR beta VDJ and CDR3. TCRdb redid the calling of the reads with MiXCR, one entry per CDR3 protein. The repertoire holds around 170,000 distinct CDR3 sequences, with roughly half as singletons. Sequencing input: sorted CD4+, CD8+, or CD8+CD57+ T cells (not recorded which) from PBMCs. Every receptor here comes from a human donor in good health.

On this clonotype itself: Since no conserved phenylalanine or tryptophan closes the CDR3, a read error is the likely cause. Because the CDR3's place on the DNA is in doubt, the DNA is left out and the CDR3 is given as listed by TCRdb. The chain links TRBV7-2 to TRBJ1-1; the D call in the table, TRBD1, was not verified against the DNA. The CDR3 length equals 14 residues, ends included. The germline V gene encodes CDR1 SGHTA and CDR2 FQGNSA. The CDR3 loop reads CASSLGPSNTEASS.

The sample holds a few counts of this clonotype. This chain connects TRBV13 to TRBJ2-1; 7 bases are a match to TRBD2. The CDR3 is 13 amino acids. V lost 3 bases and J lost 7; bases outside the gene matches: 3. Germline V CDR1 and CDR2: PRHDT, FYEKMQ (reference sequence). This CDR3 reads CASSFTSVNEQFF. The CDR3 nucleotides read TGTGCCAGCAGCTTTACTAGCGTTAATGAGCAGTTCTTC.

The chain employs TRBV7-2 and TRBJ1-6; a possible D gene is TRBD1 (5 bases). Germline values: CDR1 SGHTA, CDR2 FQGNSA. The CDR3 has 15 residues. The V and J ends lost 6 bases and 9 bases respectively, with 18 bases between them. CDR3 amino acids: CASRLGWGLPSPLHF. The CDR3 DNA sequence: TGTGCCAGCAGACTAGGGTGGGGGTTACCTTCACCCCTCCACTTT.

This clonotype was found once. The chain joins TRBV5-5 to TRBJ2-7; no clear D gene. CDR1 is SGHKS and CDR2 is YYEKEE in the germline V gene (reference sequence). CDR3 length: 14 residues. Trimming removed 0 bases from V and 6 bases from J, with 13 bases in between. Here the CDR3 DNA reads TGTGCCAGCAGCTTGGGGTCCCTACCCGGCGAGCAGTACTTC. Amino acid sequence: CASSLGSLPGEQYF.

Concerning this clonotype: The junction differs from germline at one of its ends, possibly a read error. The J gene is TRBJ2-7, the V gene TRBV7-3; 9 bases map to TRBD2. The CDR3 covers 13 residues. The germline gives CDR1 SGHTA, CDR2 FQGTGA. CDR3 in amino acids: CTSSSGSSYEQYF. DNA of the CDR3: TGTACCAGCAGTAGCGGGAGCTCCTACGAGCAGTACTTC. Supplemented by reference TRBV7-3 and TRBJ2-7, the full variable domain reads GAGVSQTPSNKVTEKGKYVELRCDPISGHTALYWYRQSLGQGPEFLIYFQGTGAADDSGLPNDRFFAVRPEGSVSTLKIQRTERGDSAVYLCTSSSGSSYEQYFGPGTRLTVT.

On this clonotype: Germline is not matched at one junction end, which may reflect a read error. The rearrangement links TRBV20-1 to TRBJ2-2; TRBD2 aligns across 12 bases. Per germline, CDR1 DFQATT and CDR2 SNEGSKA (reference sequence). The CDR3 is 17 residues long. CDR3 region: CSASPDRTSGILGGLFF. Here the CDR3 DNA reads TGCAGTGCTAGTCCCGATCGGACTAGCGGGATCCTCGGGGGGCTGTTTTTT.

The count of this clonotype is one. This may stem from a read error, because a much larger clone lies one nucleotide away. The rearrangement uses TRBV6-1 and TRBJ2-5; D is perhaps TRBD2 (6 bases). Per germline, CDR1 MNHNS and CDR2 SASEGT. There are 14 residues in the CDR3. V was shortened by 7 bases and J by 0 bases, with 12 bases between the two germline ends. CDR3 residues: CASNGRGHQETQYF. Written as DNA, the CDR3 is TGTGCCAGCAATGGGCGGGGCCACCAAGAGACCCAGTACTTC.

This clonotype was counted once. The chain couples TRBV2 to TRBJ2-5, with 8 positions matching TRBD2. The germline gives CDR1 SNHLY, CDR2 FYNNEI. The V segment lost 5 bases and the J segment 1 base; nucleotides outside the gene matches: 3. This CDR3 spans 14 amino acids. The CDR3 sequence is CASSSLAVQETQYF. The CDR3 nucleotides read TGTGCCAGCAGTTCACTAGCGGTCCAAGAGACCCAGTACTTC.

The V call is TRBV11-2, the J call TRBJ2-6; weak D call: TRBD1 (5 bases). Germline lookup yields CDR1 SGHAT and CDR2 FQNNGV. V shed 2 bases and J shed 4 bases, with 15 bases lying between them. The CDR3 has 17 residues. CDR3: CASSLSQGGGGANVLTF. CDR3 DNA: TGTGCCAGCAGCTTAAGCCAGGGCGGCGGCGGGGCCAACGTCCTGACTTTC. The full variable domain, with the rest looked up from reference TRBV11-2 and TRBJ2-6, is EAGVAQSPRYKIIEKRQSVAFWCNPISGHATLYWYQQILGQGPKLLIQFQNNGVVDDSQLPKDRFSAERLKGVDSTLKIQPAKLEDSAVYLCASSLSQGGGGANVLTFGAGSRLTVL.

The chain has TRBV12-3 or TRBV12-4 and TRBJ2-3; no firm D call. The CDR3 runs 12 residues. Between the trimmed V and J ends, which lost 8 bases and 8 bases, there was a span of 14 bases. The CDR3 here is CASASRTATQYF. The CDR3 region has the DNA TGTGCCAGCGCCAGCCGGACGGCTACGCAGTATTTT.

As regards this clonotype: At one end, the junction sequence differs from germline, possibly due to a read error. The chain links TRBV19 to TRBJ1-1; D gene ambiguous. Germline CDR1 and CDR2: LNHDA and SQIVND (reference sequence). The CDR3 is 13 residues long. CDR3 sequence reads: CASSIDEETEDFF. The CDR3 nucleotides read TGTGCCAGTAGTATAGATGAGGAGACTGAAGATTTCTTT. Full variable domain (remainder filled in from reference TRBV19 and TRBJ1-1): DGGITQSPKYLFRKEGQNVTLSCEQNLNHDAMYWYRQDPGQGLRLIYYSQIVNDFQKGDIAEGYSVSREKKESFPLTVTSAQKNPTAFYLCASSIDEETEDFFGQGTRLTVV.

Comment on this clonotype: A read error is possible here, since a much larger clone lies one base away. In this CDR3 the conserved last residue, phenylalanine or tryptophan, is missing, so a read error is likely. The CDR3 is CSARDLARDTQYL. CDR3 sequence (DNA): TGCAGTGCTAGAGATTTGGCGCGAGATACGCAGTATTTA. V is TRBV20-1 and J is TRBJ2-3, with D hard to call. CDR3 length: 13 amino acids. From germline, CDR1 is DFQATT and CDR2 SNEGSKA (reference sequence). Between the trimmed V and J ends, which lost 0 bases and 5 bases, there was a span of 9 bases.

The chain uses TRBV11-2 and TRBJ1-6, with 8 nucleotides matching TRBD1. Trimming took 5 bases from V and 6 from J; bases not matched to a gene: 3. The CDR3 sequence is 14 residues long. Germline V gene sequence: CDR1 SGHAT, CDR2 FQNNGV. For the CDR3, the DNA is TGTGCCAGCAGCCCGACAGGGGTTAATTCACCCCTCCACTTT. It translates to CASSPTGVNSPLHF. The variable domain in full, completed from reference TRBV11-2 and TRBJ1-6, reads EAGVAQSPRYKIIEKRQSVAFWCNPISGHATLYWYQQILGQGPKLLIQFQNNGVVDDSQLPKDRFSAERLKGVDSTLKIQPAKLEDSAVYLCASSPTGVNSPLHFGNGTRLTVT.

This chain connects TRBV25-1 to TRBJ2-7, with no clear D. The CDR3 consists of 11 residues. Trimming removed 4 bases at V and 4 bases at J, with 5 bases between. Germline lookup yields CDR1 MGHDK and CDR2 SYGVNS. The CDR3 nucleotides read TGTGCCAGCAGTGGGCAGTACGAGCAGTACTTC. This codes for CASSGQYEQYF.

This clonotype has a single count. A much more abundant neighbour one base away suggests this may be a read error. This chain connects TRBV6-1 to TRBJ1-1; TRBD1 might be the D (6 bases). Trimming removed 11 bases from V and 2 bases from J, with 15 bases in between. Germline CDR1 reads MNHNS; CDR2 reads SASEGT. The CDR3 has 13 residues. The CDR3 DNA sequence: TGTGCCGCTTCGTTGGGACAAAACACTGAAGCTTTCTTT. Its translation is CAASLGQNTEAFF.

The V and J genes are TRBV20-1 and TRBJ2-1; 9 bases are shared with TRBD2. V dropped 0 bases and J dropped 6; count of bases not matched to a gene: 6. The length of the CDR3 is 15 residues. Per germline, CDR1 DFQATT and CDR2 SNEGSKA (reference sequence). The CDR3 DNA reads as TGCAGTGCTAGAGAAGCTAGCGGGGTCCCCAATGAGCAGTTCTTC. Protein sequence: CSAREASGVPNEQFF.

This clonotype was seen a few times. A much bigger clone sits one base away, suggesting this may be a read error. The CDR3 region is CASGVDRGAFEQFF. The DNA of the CDR3 is TGTGCCAGTGGTGTAGACAGGGGTGCTTTTGAGCAGTTCTTC. The chain recombines TRBV19 with TRBJ2-1; TRBD1 matches 8 bases. The CDR3 is 14 residues long. V lost 8 bases and J lost 9; bases outside the gene matches: 12. CDR1 is LNHDA and CDR2 is SQIVND in the germline V gene (reference sequence).

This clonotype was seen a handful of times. As DNA, the CDR3 is TGTGCCAGCAGTGCAACGGGACACTTCCAAGAGACCCAGTACTTC. Protein product: CASSATGHFQETQYF. The chain employs TRBV28 and TRBJ2-5, with a tentative D call TRBD1 (6 bases). The V gene lost 5 bases and the J gene lost 1 base, with 14 bases spanning the gap. The germline CDR1 and CDR2 sequences are MDHEN and SYDVKM. The CDR3 sequence is 15 residues long.

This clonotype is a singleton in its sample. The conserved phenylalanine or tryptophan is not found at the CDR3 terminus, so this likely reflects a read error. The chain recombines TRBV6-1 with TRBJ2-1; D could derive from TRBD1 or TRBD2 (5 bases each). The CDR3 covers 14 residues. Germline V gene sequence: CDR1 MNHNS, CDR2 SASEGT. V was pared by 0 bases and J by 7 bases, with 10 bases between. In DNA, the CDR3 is TGTGCCAGCAGTGAAGCTGGGGGTAGAAATGAGCAGTTCCTC. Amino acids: CASSEAGGRNEQFL.

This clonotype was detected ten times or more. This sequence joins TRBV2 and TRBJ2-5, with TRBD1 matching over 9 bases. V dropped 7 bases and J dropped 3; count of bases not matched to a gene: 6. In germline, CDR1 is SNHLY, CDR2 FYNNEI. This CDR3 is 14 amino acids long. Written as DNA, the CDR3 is TGTGCCAGCACCCGTGGGACAGGGAAAGAGACCCAGTACTTC. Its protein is CASTRGTGKETQYF.

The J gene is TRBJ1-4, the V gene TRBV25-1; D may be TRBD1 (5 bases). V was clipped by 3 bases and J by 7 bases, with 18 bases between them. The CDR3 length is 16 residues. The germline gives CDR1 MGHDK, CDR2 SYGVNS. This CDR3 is CASSDSRGTLGEKLFF. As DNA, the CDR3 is TGTGCCAGCAGTGATTCACGAGGGACTCTAGGTGAAAAACTGTTTTTT.

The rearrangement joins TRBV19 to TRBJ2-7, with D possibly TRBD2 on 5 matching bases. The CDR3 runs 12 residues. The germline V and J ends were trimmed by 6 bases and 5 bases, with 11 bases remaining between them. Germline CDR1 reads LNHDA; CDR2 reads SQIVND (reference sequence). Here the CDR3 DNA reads TGTGCCAGTAGCCCTACCGGGGACGAGCAGTACTTC. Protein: CASSPTGDEQYF.

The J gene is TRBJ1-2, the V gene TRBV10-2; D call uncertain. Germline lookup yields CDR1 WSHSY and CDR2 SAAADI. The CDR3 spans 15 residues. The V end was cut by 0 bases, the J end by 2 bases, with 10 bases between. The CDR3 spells CASSESSHFNYGYTF. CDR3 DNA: TGCGCCAGCAGTGAGTCGAGCCATTTCAACTATGGCTACACCTTC.